Presented here are 24 T cell receptor beta chains from one specimen sequenced in a study of cytomegalovirus exposure and HLA in healthy donors. The PCR was carried out with 60 Vbeta primers and 13 Jbeta primers. The table came from immunoSEQ multiplex PCR; TCRdb's copy has only in-frame clones and leaves some out. The table has 250,000 to 350,000 clones, roughly 88% seen once. Source material: PBMCs. Receptor source: a man between 35 and 55 years old in good health and CMV-seropositive.

The chain combines TRBV9 with TRBJ2-2, with 7 bases lining up with TRBD2. The CDR3 loop spans 15 amino acids. In germline, CDR1 is SGDLS, CDR2 YYNGEE. The junction had 3 bases not matched to a gene; V was cut back by 0 bases and J by 4 bases. The CDR3 spells CASSVGGRGTGELFF. CDR3 DNA sequence: TGTGCCAGCAGCGTAGGGGGGAGGGGCACCGGGGAGCTGTTTTTT.

The V and J genes are TRBV18 and TRBJ1-5; D is uncertain. This CDR3 is 16 amino acids long. Germline assignment: CDR1 KGHSH and CDR2 LQKENI. V was clipped by 6 bases and J by 2 bases, with 17 bases between them. This CDR3 reads CASSPLREIRNQPQHF. DNA for the CDR3: TGTGCCAGCTCCCCTCTGAGGGAGATTCGCAATCAGCCCCAGCATTTT.

This clone was seen only once. The chain links TRBV28 to TRBJ2-2; no firm D call. Germline lookup yields CDR1 MDHEN and CDR2 SYDVKM. The CDR3 runs 13 residues. The germline V and J ends were trimmed by 0 bases and 4 bases, with 3 bases remaining between them. CDR3 nucleotide sequence: TGTGCCAGCAGTTTATGGGCCACCGGGGAGCTGTTTTTT. Its translation is CASSLWATGELFF.

This clone was found a few times. This chain links TRBV7-2 with TRBJ1-1; 8 nucleotides align to TRBD1. The V gene's germline CDR1 is SGHTA and CDR2 FQGNSA. V shed 2 bases and J 0 bases; nucleotides not matched to a gene: 11. This CDR3 spans 18 amino acids. CDR3 DNA sequence: TGTGCCAGCAGCTTACCCCGCGGGACAGGCCACATGAACACTGAAGCTTTCTTT. Translated: CASSLPRGTGHMNTEAFF.

This clone was seen once. This chain connects TRBV27 to TRBJ1-5; D gene ambiguous. V was trimmed by 3 bases and J by 1 base, leaving 10 bases between them. Germline V gene sequence: CDR1 MNHEY, CDR2 SMNVEV (reference sequence). The CDR3 has 15 residues. The CDR3 loop reads CASSFTGRSNQPQHF. DNA for the CDR3: TGTGCCAGCAGTTTTACCGGGAGGAGCAATCAGCCCCAGCATTTT.

The V and J genes are TRBV5-1 and TRBJ1-6, with 7 bases that match TRBD1. CDR1 and CDR2 from the germline V gene are SGHRS and YFSETQ. This CDR3 is built from 15 residues. The J segment lost 7 bases and the V segment lost 4 bases, leaving 8 bases of the junction unmatched. The CDR3 loop reads CASSPRQGLNSPLHF. The CDR3 region has the DNA TGCGCCAGCAGCCCTAGACAGGGCCTGAATTCACCCCTCCACTTT.

The V gene is TRBV28, the J gene TRBJ1-1, with 7 bases that match TRBD1. Unmatched junction bases numbered 11, after V lost 10 bases and J lost 3 bases. The germline gives CDR1 MDHEN, CDR2 SYDVKM. This CDR3 has 14 residues. CDR3: CATRTGSAYTEAFF. CDR3 nucleotide sequence: TGTGCCACCCGGACAGGTAGCGCTTACACTGAAGCTTTCTTT.

The chain uses TRBV5-1 and TRBJ2-7, with 7 bases identical to TRBD2. After removal of 3 bases from V and 1 base from J, the junction contained 7 bases not matched to a gene. Germline CDR1 is SGHRS and CDR2 is YFSETQ. This CDR3 spans 15 amino acids. The CDR3, as DNA: TGCGCCAGCAGCTCGGGGGGTGGGGAATCCTACGAGCAGTACTTC. This gives the protein CASSSGGGESYEQYF.

The chain combines TRBV5-1 with TRBJ1-1; 8 bases map to TRBD1. CDR1 is SGHRS, CDR2 YFSETQ, per germline. The CDR3 is made up of 15 amino acids. J lost 0 bases, V lost 4 bases, and 5 bases had no gene match. The CDR3 loop is CASSPTGAMNTEAFF. The CDR3 coding sequence is TGCGCCAGCAGCCCGACAGGGGCCATGAACACTGAAGCTTTCTTT.

V is TRBV5-4 and J is TRBJ1-2; 10 nucleotides align to TRBD1. This CDR3 contains 16 residues. Germline lookup yields CDR1 SGHNT and CDR2 YYREEE (reference sequence). V lost 0 bases to trimming and J lost 5 bases; unmatched junction nucleotides: 7. CDR3: CASSLGPLGQGYGYTF. DNA for the CDR3: TGTGCCAGCAGCTTGGGGCCGTTGGGACAGGGGTATGGCTACACCTTC.

The chain combines TRBV29-1 with TRBJ2-5; 15 nucleotides match TRBD2. The CDR3 consists of 16 residues. CDR1 SQVTM and CDR2 ANQGSEA come from the germline V gene. Losses at the gene ends were 3 bases for V and 5 bases for J; bases not matched to a gene: 7. DNA of the CDR3: TGCAGCGTTGATGGACTAGCGGGAGGGACTTATGAGACCCAGTACTTC. Amino acid sequence: CSVDGLAGGTYETQYF.

The rearrangement uses TRBV28 and TRBJ2-7; 8 bases agree with TRBD2. The CDR3 is made up of 15 amino acids. J gave up 3 bases and V 6 bases, and 10 bases lay outside the gene matches. CDR1 is MDHEN, CDR2 SYDVKM, per germline. Written as DNA, the CDR3 is TGTGCCAGCAGACCTGGACTAGCCATGTACTACGAGCAGTACTTC. Translation: CASRPGLAMYYEQYF.

This sequence joins TRBV10-1 and TRBJ2-1; 14 positions match TRBD2. After removal of 6 bases from V and 6 bases from J, the junction contained 10 bases not matched to a gene. This CDR3 has 17 amino acids. Germline CDR1 is WNHNN and CDR2 is SYGVQD (reference sequence). DNA of the CDR3: TGCGCCAGCAGCCAGACTAGCGGGAGGGCGGCCCGCAATGAGCAGTTCTTC. Translating it yields CASSQTSGRAARNEQFF.

The chain has TRBV5-1 and TRBJ2-3; 9 nucleotides match TRBD1. The CDR3 runs 16 residues. Germline loops: CDR1 SGHRS, CDR2 YFSETQ. V lost 1 base and J lost 4; bases outside the gene matches: 7. The CDR3 coding sequence is TGCGCCAGCAGCTTGAGTAGTGGACAGGGGCCAGATACGCAGTATTTT. This encodes CASSLSSGQGPDTQYF.

This chain joins TRBV5-4 and TRBJ2-2; 7 bases fit TRBD1. The CDR3 sequence is 16 residues long. The germline gives CDR1 SGHNT, CDR2 YYREEE (reference sequence). V trimming: 4 bases; J trimming: 0 bases; junction bases outside the gene matches: 6. Here the CDR3 DNA reads TGTGCCAGCAGCCTTTTGGACAGGTCGAACACCGGGGAGCTGTTTTTT. This sequence encodes CASSLLDRSNTGELFF.

The gene calls are TRBV2 and TRBJ1-1; possible D gene TRBD1, 6 bases. The CDR3 is 15 residues long. V was cut by 7 bases and J by 4 bases, with 19 bases left in between. Germline V gene lookup returns CDR1 SNHLY and CDR2 FYNNEI. This CDR3 is CASIAGALIGTEAFF. For the CDR3, the DNA is TGTGCCAGCATTGCGGGGGCCCTCATTGGCACTGAAGCTTTCTTT. Drawing the rest from reference TRBV2 and TRBJ1-1, the complete variable domain is EPEVTQTPSHQVTQMGQEVILRCVPISNHLYFYWYRQILGQKVEFLVSFYNNEISEKSEIFDDQFSVERPDGSNFTLKIRSTKLEDSAMYFCASIAGALIGTEAFFGQGTRLTVV.

The CDR3 sequence is CASSLAVSSGSMETQYF. The DNA for the CDR3 is TGTGCCAGCAGCTTAGCCGTCTCTAGCGGGAGTATGGAGACCCAGTACTTC. The chain carries TRBV11-2 and TRBJ2-5; 10 nucleotides line up with TRBD2. J lost 5 bases, V lost 1 base, and 10 bases had no gene match. Germline lookup yields CDR1 SGHAT and CDR2 FQNNGV. The CDR3 extends over 17 amino acids.

This clone was picked up one time. This rearrangement joins TRBV7-9 to TRBJ2-5, with TRBD1 matching 9 bases. V shed 5 bases, J shed 2 bases, and the junction held 3 bases outside the gene matches. This CDR3 has 14 residues. CDR1 and CDR2 from the germline V gene are SEHNR and FQNEAQ (reference sequence). CDR3 region: CASSQGTGQETQYF. The DNA for the CDR3 is TGTGCCAGCAGCCAAGGGACAGGGCAAGAGACCCAGTACTTC.

The V call is TRBV15, the J call TRBJ1-3, with 7 positions matching TRBD1. CDR3 length: 17 residues. Trimming removed 3 bases from V and 8 bases from J; junction bases left unmatched: 16. The germline gives CDR1 LNHNV, CDR2 YYDKDF (reference sequence). CDR3 sequence: CATSRAFPGQEGHTIYF. The CDR3 coding sequence is TGTGCCACCAGCAGGGCTTTCCCAGGACAGGAGGGACACACCATATATTTT.

The chain combines TRBV7-9 with TRBJ2-7; TRBD2 is a possible D gene (7 bases). The CDR3 is made up of 15 amino acids. Germline V gene data show CDR1 as SEHNR and CDR2 as FQNEAQ (reference sequence). The V end was cut by 5 bases, the J end by 3 bases, with 17 bases between. The CDR3 protein is CASSPGGGPNYEQYF. CDR3 in DNA: TGTGCCAGCAGCCCGGGGGGCGGGCCCAACTACGAGCAGTACTTC.

The V call is TRBV25-1, the J call TRBJ2-7; 12 positions agree with TRBD1. This CDR3 is built from 12 residues. Germline-derived CDR1 and CDR2 are MGHDK and SYGVNS. Germline trimming cut 9 bases from V and 6 bases from J; bases unmatched to any gene: 3. Written as DNA, the CDR3 is TGTGCCAGTCGGGACAGGGGGCTCGAGCAGTACTTC. Protein: CASRDRGLEQYF.

V gene TRBV27 combines with J gene TRBJ1-4; 12 nucleotides agree with TRBD1. Germline CDR1 reads MNHEY; CDR2 reads SMNVEV (reference sequence). The V and J ends lost 11 bases and 4 bases, in that order; junction bases with no gene match: 17. CDR3 length: 18 amino acids. The CDR3 DNA reads TGTGCCGCCGGGACAGGGGGCTTGGGTCCTCAACTTAATGAAAAACTGTTTTTT. This encodes CAAGTGGLGPQLNEKLFF.

V usage is TRBV30 and J usage is TRBJ1-1, with D uncertain. Germline assignment: CDR1 GTSNPN and CDR2 SVGIG (reference sequence). The length of the CDR3 is 11 residues. V lost 3 bases and J lost 11, with 13 bases in between. Here the CDR3 DNA reads TGTGCCTGGAGGGGCGAGTTTATTGCTTTCTTT. Its translation is CAWRGEFIAFF.

This sequence joins TRBV19 and TRBJ1-5, with TRBD1 matching 7 bases. The CDR3 covers 16 residues. Germline trimming cut 7 bases from V and 0 bases from J; bases unmatched to any gene: 9. In germline, CDR1 is LNHDA, CDR2 SQIVND (reference sequence). The chain's CDR3 is CASTQWGQPSNQPQHF. The CDR3 DNA is TGTGCCAGTACCCAGTGGGGACAGCCTAGCAATCAGCCCCAGCATTTT.